The 21 T cell receptor beta chains below come from one sample, sequenced in a study of graft-versus-host responses after intestinal transplantation. Libraries were prepared by immunoSEQ multiplex PCR; TCRdb keeps only in-frame clonotypes and omits some of them. The data contain over 60,000 clones, about 89% of them seen just once; the ten biggest clones take up about 1.6%. Grafts had their tissue processed, releasing intraepithelial and lamina propria lymphocytes. The sequencing used ileum tissue, collected around 350 days after transplant. The receptors come from a human patient who received an intestinal transplant, so some T cells may come from the graft donor.

The chain uses TRBV14 and TRBJ2-3; 7 bases are a match to TRBD2. The germline V gene encodes CDR1 SGHDN and CDR2 FVKESK. The V segment lost 1 base and the J segment 2 bases; nucleotides outside the gene matches: 3. The CDR3 totals 15 residues. In DNA form, the CDR3 reads TGTGCCAGCAGCCAAGGACTAGCCGACACAGATACGCAGTATTTT. It specifies CASSQGLADTDTQYF.

The rearrangement joins TRBV15 to TRBJ1-2; 7 positions match TRBD1. CDR1 and CDR2 from the germline V gene are LNHNV and YYDKDF (reference sequence). Trimming at V came to 0 bases and at J to 4 bases, leaving 5 bases not matched to a gene. The CDR3 totals 15 residues. Written as DNA, the CDR3 is TGTGCCACCAGCAGAGATAGGGGACAGCCCTATGGCTACACCTTC. This translates into CATSRDRGQPYGYTF.

The V call is TRBV7-2, the J call TRBJ2-3; 12 bases map to TRBD2. Germline V gene lookup returns CDR1 SGHTA and CDR2 FQGNSA. V gave up 3 bases and J gave up 7 bases; unmatched junction bases: 5. CDR3 length: 15 amino acids. The chain's CDR3 is CASSFTGTSGHTQYF. CDR3 DNA sequence: TGTGCCAGCAGCTTTACCGGGACTAGCGGGCATACGCAGTATTTT.

The chain employs TRBV6-6 and TRBJ2-7, with D perhaps TRBD2 (6 bases). The CDR3 has 13 amino acids. Between the trimmed V and J ends, which lost 8 bases and 1 base, there was a span of 12 bases. The germline CDR1 and CDR2 sequences are MNHNY and SVGAGI (reference sequence). Here the CDR3 reads CASGVGGSYEQYF. The CDR3 DNA sequence: TGTGCCAGCGGCGTGGGGGGATCCTACGAGCAGTACTTC.

The rearrangement joins TRBV7-9 to TRBJ1-2; D is possibly TRBD1 (5 bases). Trimming took off 2 bases at V and 6 bases at J, with 10 bases between the two ends. The germline V gene encodes CDR1 SEHNR and CDR2 FQNEAQ (reference sequence). The CDR3 covers 13 residues. The DNA of the CDR3 is TGTGCCAGCAGCTTAACGGCAGGGAATGGCTACACCTTC. Its translation is CASSLTAGNGYTF. Filled out from reference TRBV7-9 and TRBJ1-2, the complete variable domain reads DTGVSQNPRHKITKRGQNVTFRCDPISEHNRLYWYRQTLGQGPEFLTYFQNEAQLEKSRLLSDRFSAERPKGSFSTLEIQRTEQGDSAMYLCASSLTAGNGYTFGSGTRLTVV.

This sequence joins TRBV28 and TRBJ2-7, with 8 positions matching TRBD2. V gave up 4 bases and J gave up 7 bases; unmatched junction bases: 9. The germline gives CDR1 MDHEN, CDR2 SYDVKM. The CDR3 sequence is 14 residues long. CDR3 nucleotides: TGTGCCAGCAGTTCGCCCACCGGGACTAGAGAGCAGTACTTC. This gives the protein CASSSPTGTREQYF.

The rearrangement joins TRBV7-9 to TRBJ2-1; maybe TRBD2 (5 bases). V lost 7 bases, J lost 15 bases, and 16 bases lay in between. This CDR3 contains 11 residues. The germline CDR1 and CDR2 sequences are SEHNR and FQNEAQ (reference sequence). The CDR3 loop is CASILRGWPFF. CDR3 in DNA: TGTGCCAGCATTCTACGAGGGTGGCCGTTCTTC.

V gene TRBV11-3 combines with J gene TRBJ2-1; TRBD2 aligns across 8 bases. Germline CDR1 is SGHNT and CDR2 is YENEEA. CDR3 length equals 15 residues. V was pared by 5 bases and J by 8 bases, with 11 bases of the junction left unmatched. The CDR3 DNA follows: TGTGCCAGCAGCGGTCGCGGGGGGAGCTTGGATGAGCAGTTCTTC. Amino acids: CASSGRGGSLDEQFF.

The chain links TRBV13 to TRBJ2-5; 10 nucleotides line up with TRBD2. The CDR3 has 16 amino acids. J lost 3 bases, V lost 5 bases, and 9 bases had no gene match. Germline V gives CDR1 PRHDT, CDR2 FYEKMQ (reference sequence). The chain's CDR3 is CASSDTSLAGEETQYF. In DNA, the CDR3 is TGTGCCAGCAGCGATACATCCCTAGCGGGGGAAGAGACCCAGTACTTC.

V and J are TRBV6-1 and TRBJ2-5, with 12 bases lining up with TRBD2. There are 15 residues in the CDR3. The germline CDR1 and CDR2 sequences are MNHNS and SASEGT. Losses at the gene ends were 5 bases for V and 4 bases for J; bases not matched to a gene: 5. CDR3 protein: CASSPRTSGVETQYF. DNA for the CDR3: TGTGCCAGCAGTCCGAGGACTAGCGGGGTAGAGACCCAGTACTTC.

This chain uses TRBV2 with TRBJ1-2, with D unclear. Looked up from germline, CDR1 is SNHLY and CDR2 is FYNNEI. V was shortened by 8 bases and J by 4 bases, with 26 bases between the two germline ends. This CDR3 has 17 residues. CDR3 sequence reads: CASHDCRDTDTFYGYTF. CDR3 sequence (DNA): TGTGCCAGCCACGACTGTAGGGATACCGACACGTTCTATGGCTACACCTTC.

The V and J genes are TRBV11-1 and TRBJ2-5; D is uncertain. Germline CDR1 reads SGHAT; CDR2 reads FQDESV (reference sequence). This CDR3 comprises 13 residues. The ends were cut back, 1 base at V and 9 bases at J, with 12 bases in the middle. The CDR3 protein is CASSLEDLRAQYF. The CDR3 bases are TGTGCCAGCAGCTTAGAGGACCTCCGGGCCCAGTACTTC.

A remark on this clone: The junction departs from germline at one end; a sequencing error may be responsible. This chain uses TRBV7-3 with TRBJ2-5; D is unclear. The germline V gene has CDR1 SGHTA and CDR2 FQGTGA. The length of the CDR3 is 13 residues. The CDR3 protein is CASSLKVRADHHF. DNA of the CDR3: TGTGCCAGCAGCTTAAAGGTAAGGGCTGATCACCACTTC.

The rearrangement uses TRBV29-1 and TRBJ2-2, with D possibly matching TRBD1 (6 bases). Trimming shortened V by 0 bases and J by 3 bases, and 11 bases separated the two germline ends. The CDR3 length is 15 residues. CDR1 is SQVTM, CDR2 ANQGSEA, per germline. CDR3 sequence: CSVEDSQGHTGELFF. The CDR3 nucleotides read TGCAGCGTTGAAGACAGTCAGGGGCACACCGGGGAGCTGTTTTTT.

This CDR3 is CASSVYEGSSSYNSPLHF. In nucleotides, the CDR3 is TGTGCCAGCAGCGTATACGAGGGCTCGAGCTCCTATAATTCACCCCTCCACTTT. The chain is built from TRBV9 and TRBJ1-6; no clear D. The CDR3 runs to 18 residues. Germline loops: CDR1 SGDLS, CDR2 YYNGEE. Trimming left V 1 base short and J 0 bases short, with 14 bases between. Together with reference TRBV9 and TRBJ1-6, the CDR3 gives the full variable domain: DSGVTQTPKHLITATGQRVTLRCSPRSGDLSVYWYQQSLDQGLQFLIQYYNGEERAKGNILERFSAQQFPDLHSELNLSSLELGDSALYFCASSVYEGSSSYNSPLHFGNGTRLTVT.

A note on this clone: This specimen includes other DNA sequences encoding the same CDR3. This rearrangement joins TRBV2 to TRBJ1-5; maybe TRBD1 (5 bases). CDR1 is SNHLY, CDR2 FYNNEI, per germline. The CDR3 length is 14 residues. V was shortened by 3 bases and J by 2 bases, with 8 bases between the two germline ends. DNA for the CDR3: TGTGCCAGCAGTGAGATGGGGGGCAATCAGCCCCAGCATTTT. Its translation: CASSEMGGNQPQHF.

The chain uses TRBV6-4 and TRBJ2-1; 8 positions agree with TRBD2. With 4 bases clipped from V and 2 bases from J, the junction kept 7 bases outside the gene matches. This CDR3 has 16 residues. Looked up from germline, CDR1 is MRHNA and CDR2 is SNTAGT. CDR3 loop: CASSAMSGGAYNEQFF. Written as DNA, the CDR3 is TGTGCCAGCAGTGCCATGTCGGGGGGGGCCTACAATGAGCAGTTCTTC.

The rearrangement links TRBV10-2 to TRBJ2-5; D uncertain. Trimming cost V 0 bases and J 3 bases, with 2 bases left between them. This CDR3 has 12 residues. Germline V lookup: CDR1 WSHSY, CDR2 SAAADI. The CDR3 is CASSESEETQYF. Written as DNA, the CDR3 is TGCGCCAGCAGTGAGTCGGAAGAGACCCAGTACTTC.

The CDR3 nucleotides are TGTGCCAGCAGGCGGGCCCTAAATTCACCCCTCCACTTT. It encodes CASRRALNSPLHF. V usage is TRBV6-5 and J usage is TRBJ1-6, with D unclear. Trimming shortened V by 6 bases and J by 7 bases, and 10 bases separated the two germline ends. CDR3 length: 13 residues. Looked up from germline, CDR1 is MNHEY and CDR2 is SVGAGI.

The J gene is TRBJ2-3, the V gene TRBV2, with D perhaps TRBD2 (6 bases). The length of the CDR3 is 16 residues. Germline CDR1 and CDR2: SNHLY and FYNNEI. Trimming took off 3 bases at V and 5 bases at J, with 18 bases between the two ends. CDR3 in amino acids: CASSDPGLPREDTQYF. Here the CDR3 DNA reads TGTGCCAGCAGTGACCCGGGACTGCCCAGGGAAGATACGCAGTATTTT.

J is TRBJ2-7 and V is TRBV28; 11 bases map to TRBD1. This CDR3 contains 16 residues. Germline-derived CDR1 and CDR2 are MDHEN and SYDVKM. V shed 6 bases, J shed 0 bases, and the junction held 7 bases outside the gene matches. CDR3 region: CASSFAGTGGSYEQYF. The CDR3 DNA reads as TGTGCCAGCAGCTTCGCGGGGACAGGGGGCTCCTACGAGCAGTACTTC.